This T cell receptor (beta chain) comes out of a study of blood T cell repertoires in COVID-19. Study-wide context: PBMCs, B-cell-depleted T cells, or T cells provided the cDNA or gDNA that made up the material.

In the original processing: Using reference gene primer amplification, nucleated cell counts were estimated. Assay used: immunoSEQ multiplex PCR; TCRdb lists only in-frame clones, some missing. That table is the source of V, J and clone size, and D and trimming were worked out from the DNA. The sample gives more than 300,000 clones, nearly 90% of which show up once; less than 9.5% is in the top ten. The CDR3 has 16 amino acids. V lost 1 base, J lost 8 bases, and 13 bases stayed unmatched. Germline V gives CDR1 SQVTM, CDR2 ANQGSEA. Across about two dozen US areas, participants ranged in age from about 18 to 90 years.

The chain joins TRBV29-1 to TRBJ1-2, with 10 bases matching TRBD1. Sequencing was performed on PBMCs or T cells enriched from blood (not recorded which). This TCR came from a woman in her 30s who had recovered from COVID-19. CDR3 nucleotide sequence: TGCAGCGTTGAAGGATTTATGGGACAGGGGATTTTCGGCTACACCTTC. This gives the protein CSVEGFMGQGIFGYTF. The entire variable domain, with the rest obtained from reference TRBV29-1 and TRBJ1-2, is as follows: SAVISQKPSRDICQRGTSLTIQCQVDSQVTMMFWYRQQPGQSLTLIATANQGSEATYESGFVIDKFPISRPNLTFSTLTVSNMSPEDSSIYLCSVEGFMGQGIFGYTFGSGTRLTVV.